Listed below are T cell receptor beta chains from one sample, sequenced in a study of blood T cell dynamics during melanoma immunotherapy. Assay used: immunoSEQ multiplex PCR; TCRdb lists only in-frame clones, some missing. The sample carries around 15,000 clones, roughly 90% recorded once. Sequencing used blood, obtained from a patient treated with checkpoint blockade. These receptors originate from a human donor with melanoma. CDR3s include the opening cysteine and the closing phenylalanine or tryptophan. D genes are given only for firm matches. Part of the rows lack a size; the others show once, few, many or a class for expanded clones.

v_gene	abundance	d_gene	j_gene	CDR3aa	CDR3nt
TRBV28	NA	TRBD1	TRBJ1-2	CASRETGGNYGYTF	TGTGCCAGCAGGGAGACAGGGGGCAACTATGGCTACACCTTC
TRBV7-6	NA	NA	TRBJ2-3	CASSQAGHPSTDTQYF	TGTGCCAGCAGCCAAGCGGGACACCCTAGCACAGATACGCAGTATTTT
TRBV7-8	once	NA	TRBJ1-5	CASSLGSWGNQPQHF	TGTGCCAGCAGCTTAGGCTCCTGGGGCAATCAGCCCCAGCATTTT
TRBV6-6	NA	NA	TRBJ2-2	CASSSTRPGTGELFF	TGTGCCAGCAGCTCCACCCGACCGGGGACCGGGGAGCTGTTTTTT
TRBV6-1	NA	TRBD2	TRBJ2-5	CASSEFGLAGGYYQETQYF	TGTGCCAGCAGTGAGTTCGGGTTAGCGGGAGGCTATTACCAAGAGACCCAGTACTTC
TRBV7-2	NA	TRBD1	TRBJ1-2	CASSNAGGKNYGYTF	TGTGCCAGCAGCAACGCAGGGGGCAAAAACTATGGCTACACCTTC
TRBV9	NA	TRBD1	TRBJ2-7	CASSHSAGGQDEQYF	TGTGCCAGCAGCCACTCAGCAGGGGGCCAGGACGAGCAGTACTTC
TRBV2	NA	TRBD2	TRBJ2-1	CASSEALGLAGASSSYNEQFF	TGTGCCAGCAGTGAAGCGCTTGGACTAGCGGGGGCCTCGAGCTCCTACAATGAGCAGTTCTTC
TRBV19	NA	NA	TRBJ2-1	CASSIERGSYNEQFF	TGTGCCAGTAGTATAGAGCGGGGCTCCTACAATGAGCAGTTCTTC
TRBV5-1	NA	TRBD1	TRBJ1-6	CASSSGQGADYNSPLHF	TGCGCCAGCAGCAGTGGACAGGGGGCTGACTATAATTCACCCCTCCACTTT
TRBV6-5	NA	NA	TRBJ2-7	CASTTLPTRGEQYF	TGTGCCAGCACCACCCTCCCGACCCGAGGTGAGCAGTACTTC
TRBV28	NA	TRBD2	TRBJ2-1	CASSLRSSGSTVNEQFF	TGTGCCAGCAGTTTGCGGTCTAGCGGGAGTACGGTGAATGAGCAGTTCTTC
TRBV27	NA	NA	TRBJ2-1	CASSSRTGKVEQFF	TGTGCCAGCAGCTCGAGAACGGGGAAGGTCGAGCAGTTCTTC
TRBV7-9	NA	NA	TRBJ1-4	CASSPVGREKLFF	TGTGCCAGCAGCCCGGTCGGTAGGGAAAAACTGTTTTTT
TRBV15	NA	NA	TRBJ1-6	CATSTSGSPLHF	TGTGCCACCAGCACGTCGGGTTCACCCCTCCACTTT
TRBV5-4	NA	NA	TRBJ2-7	CASSLRSTTSYEQYF	TGTGCCAGCAGCTTGAGGTCAACGACCTCCTACGAGCAGTACTTC
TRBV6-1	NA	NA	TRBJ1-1	CASSVKTGNTEAFF	TGTGCCAGCAGCGTTAAGACAGGGAACACTGAAGCTTTCTTT
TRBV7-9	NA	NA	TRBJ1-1	CASSRRNLNTEAFF	TGTGCCAGCAGCCGAAGAAATCTGAACACTGAAGCTTTCTTT
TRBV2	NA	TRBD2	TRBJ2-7	CASSGLAGGRILVVYEQYF	TGTGCCAGCAGTGGACTAGCGGGGGGGAGGATCCTGGTCGTGTACGAGCAGTACTTC
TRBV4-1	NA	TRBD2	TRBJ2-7	CASSQGGGRTYEQYF	TGCGCCAGCAGCCAAGGGGGGGGACGGACCTACGAGCAGTACTTC
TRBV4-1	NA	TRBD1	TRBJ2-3	CASRETGLIMDTQYF	TGCGCCAGCAGGGAGACAGGGCTTATCATGGATACGCAGTATTTT
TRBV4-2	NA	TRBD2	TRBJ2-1	CASSPYGTSGRAGNEQFF	TGTGCCAGCAGCCCCTATGGGACTAGCGGGAGAGCGGGCAATGAGCAGTTCTTC
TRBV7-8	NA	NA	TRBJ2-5	CASSLSGTHQETQYF	TGTGCCAGCAGCTTATCGGGGACCCACCAAGAGACCCAGTACTTC
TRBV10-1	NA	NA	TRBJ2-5	CASSEPQGGEETQYF	TGCGCCAGCAGTGAGCCGCAGGGGGGTGAGGAGACCCAGTACTTC
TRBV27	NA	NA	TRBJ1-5	CASSSKGWYNNQPQHF	TGTGCCAGCAGTTCCAAGGGGTGGTACAACAATCAGCCCCAGCATTTT
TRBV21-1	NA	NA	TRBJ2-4	CASSKAIAIQYF	TGTGCCAGCAGCAAAGCAATAGCCATTCAGTACTTC
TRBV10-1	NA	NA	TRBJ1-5	CASSESTHQPQHF	TGCGCCAGCAGTGAGTCGACTCATCAGCCCCAGCATTTT
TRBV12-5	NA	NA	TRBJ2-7	CASGLAAPGEQYF	TGTGCTAGTGGTTTGGCGGCTCCTGGCGAGCAGTACTTC
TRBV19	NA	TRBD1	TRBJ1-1	CASSGGQGAIGTEAFF	TGTGCCAGTAGTGGGGGACAGGGGGCTATCGGCACTGAAGCTTTCTTT
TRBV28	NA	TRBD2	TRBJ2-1	CASSLLGGSNEQFF	TGTGCCAGCAGTTTATTGGGGGGGAGCAATGAGCAGTTCTTC
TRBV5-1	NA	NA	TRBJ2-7	CASSLAGSSYEQYF	TGCGCCAGCAGCTTGGCGGGCAGCTCCTACGAGCAGTACTTC
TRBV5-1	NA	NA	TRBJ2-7	CASSWDMVTLLF	TGCGCCAGCAGCTGGGACATGGTCACCCTGCTCTTC
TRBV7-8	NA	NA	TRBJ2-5	CASSFGLQETQYF	TGTGCCAGCAGCTTCGGACTGCAAGAGACCCAGTACTTC
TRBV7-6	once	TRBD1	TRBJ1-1	CASSLGTGARGNTEAFF	TGTGCCAGCAGCTTAGGAACAGGGGCTCGGGGGAACACTGAAGCTTTCTTT
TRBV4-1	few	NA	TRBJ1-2	CASSRGTNYGYTF	TGCGCCAGCAGCCGTGGGACTAACTATGGCTACACCTTC
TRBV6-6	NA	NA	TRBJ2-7	CASARGSYEQYF	TGTGCCAGCGCCCGGGGGTCCTACGAGCAGTACTTC
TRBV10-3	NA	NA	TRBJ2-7	CAISESAVYEQYF	TGTGCCATCAGTGAGTCGGCGGTTTACGAGCAGTACTTC
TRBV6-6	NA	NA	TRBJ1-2	CASTGAGTSGYTF	TGTGCCAGCACCGGGGCAGGGACGAGTGGCTACACCTTC
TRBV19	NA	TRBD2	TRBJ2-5	CASSPSSGRALETQYF	TGTGCCAGTAGTCCCTCTAGCGGGAGGGCTTTAGAGACCCAGTACTTC
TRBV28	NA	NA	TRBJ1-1	CAALYLRGTEAFF	TGTGCCGCCCTTTATCTCAGGGGTACTGAAGCTTTCTTT
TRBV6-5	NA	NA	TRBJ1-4	CASRYREKLFF	TGTGCCAGCAGGTACCGGGAAAAACTGTTTTTT
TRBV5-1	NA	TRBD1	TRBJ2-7	CASSPGTGGSEQYF	TGCGCCAGCAGCCCTGGGACAGGGGGTAGTGAGCAGTACTTC
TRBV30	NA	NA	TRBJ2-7	CAWSVSFRLGTYEQYF	TGTGCCTGGAGTGTATCGTTTCGACTAGGGACCTACGAGCAGTACTTC
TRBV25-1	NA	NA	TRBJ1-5	CASSLGHTGNQPQHF	TGTGCCAGCAGCCTCGGCCACACTGGCAATCAGCCCCAGCATTTT
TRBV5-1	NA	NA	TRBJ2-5	CASSPGAHQETQYF	TGCGCCAGCAGCCCAGGAGCGCATCAAGAGACCCAGTACTTC
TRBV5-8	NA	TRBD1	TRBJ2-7	CASSFRQGAYEQYF	TGTGCCAGCAGCTTCAGACAGGGGGCCTACGAGCAGTACTTC
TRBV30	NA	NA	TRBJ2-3	CAWTTPGASLPTDTQYF	TGTGCCTGGACCACCCCGGGGGCGTCGCTGCCCACAGATACGCAGTATTTT
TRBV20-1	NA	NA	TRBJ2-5	CSATVRETQYF	TGCAGTGCTACAGTGCGCGAGACCCAGTACTTC